This T cell receptor (beta chain) was documented in a study of blood T cell repertoires in COVID-19 (dated by TCRdb to the early 2020s). Regarding the research as a whole: Collaborator samples came from the United States, Italy and Spain and covered acute and convalescent phases of COVID-19. Where available, HLA class I and class II types were obtained from metadata supplied by the sample provider rather than from assay-based typing. The sample metadata nearly always contained a de-identified subject ID, COVID-19 status, age in years and sex. Samples were obtained from the ongoing ImmuneRACE study (first 160 participants) and from some 1,300 subjects provided by 6 global collaborators. Deeply sampled blood TCRbeta repertoires from subjects exposed to, actively infected with, or recovered from COVID-19 were included in the dataset. The prospective study material was composed of cDNA or gDNA derived from T cells, B-cell-depleted T cells, or PBMCs. A freely available public database, intended as a resource for researchers studying the immune response to SARS-CoV-2, is where the repertoires were released.

One collaborating source in Seattle enrolled patients while the patients were actively infected and followed the patients over time throughout the course of disease. The collaborating institutions used their own protocols to collect whole blood in K2EDTA tubes. Collaborator samples were shipped for TCRbeta analysis as frozen whole blood, isolated PBMCs, or DNA extracted from either sample type. Points the paper makes about the study in general: Clinical and demographic metadata were provided uncurated, with the amount varying by source and participant.

TCRbeta CDR3 regions were amplified from genomic DNA by means of the immunoSEQ Assay, a bias-controlled multiplex PCR. The study's own analysis went as follows. The number of nucleated cells in each sample was estimated by amplification of reference gene primers within the assay. Sequence reads were collapsed and filtered to measure the absolute abundance of every unique TCRbeta CDR3 rearrangement. Productive Simpson clonality was computed per sample as the square root of Simpson's diversity index over productive rearrangements. The source is immuneACCESS, and TCRdb retained only in-frame sequences with V and J called. Part of the clones is not carried over; for the studies checked, unresolved V genes explain less than half of this, and the remainder is unexplained. The V and J calls and clone size were taken over from that table, and D and trimming were inferred from the DNA. The sample yields about 200,000 clones; around 87% were counted once. The ten largest clonotypes hold 10% of the sample.

On this clone itself: Its antigen is unknown. Per-nucleotide qualities are absent, and no much larger clonotype sits a single base away.

The germline V gene encodes CDR1 MNHEY and CDR2 SMNVEV (reference sequence). The CDR3 contains 15 residues, cysteine and phenylalanine counted. The DNA shown is the 45-base CDR3, in frame from base 1. V and J lose 5 bases and 5 bases, and a span of 16 bases separates them. The clonotype comes from a woman between 50 and 59 years old with COVID-19, enrolled during active disease. Sequencing was done on a sample of peripheral blood. The chain employs TRBV27 and TRBJ2-1, with a tentative D gene TRBD1 over 6 matching bases. The DNA is TGTGCCAGCAGTCCGCCCTCGACAGGACACAATGAGCAGTTCTTC. This gives the protein CASSPPSTGHNEQFF.